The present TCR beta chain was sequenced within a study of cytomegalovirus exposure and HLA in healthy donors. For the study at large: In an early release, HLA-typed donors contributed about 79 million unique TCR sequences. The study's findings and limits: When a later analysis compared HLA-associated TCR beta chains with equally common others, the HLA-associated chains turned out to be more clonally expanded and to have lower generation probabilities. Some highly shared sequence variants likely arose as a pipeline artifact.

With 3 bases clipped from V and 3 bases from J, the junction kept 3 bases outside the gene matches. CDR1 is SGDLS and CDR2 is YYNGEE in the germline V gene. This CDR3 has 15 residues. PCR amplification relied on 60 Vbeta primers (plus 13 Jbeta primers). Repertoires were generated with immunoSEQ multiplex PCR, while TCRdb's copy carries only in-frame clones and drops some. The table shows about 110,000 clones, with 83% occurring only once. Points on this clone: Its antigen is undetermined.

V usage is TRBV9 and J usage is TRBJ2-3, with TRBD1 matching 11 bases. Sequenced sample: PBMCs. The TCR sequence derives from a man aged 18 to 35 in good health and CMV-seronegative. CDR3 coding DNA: TGTGCCAGCAGCGCCGGGACAGGGGGAACAGATACGCAGTATTTT. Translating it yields CASSAGTGGTDTQYF.